This T cell receptor beta chain is drawn from a study of shared clonotypes between healthy human individuals. To note about this clone: Its antigen is unidentified.

The germline CDR1 and CDR2 sequences are SQVTM and ANQGSEA. V was trimmed by 6 bases and J by 4 bases, leaving 13 bases between them. The CDR3 is made up of 12 amino acids. Genomic DNA per cell subset filled all wells of several immunoSEQ plates. Profiling relied on immunoSEQ multiplex PCR, and the TCRdb table lists in-frame clones only, not all of them. Of 2 million to 2.5 million clones listed, roughly 92% are singletons. The CD4+ fraction was divided into a CD45RA+ naive subset and a CD45RA-negative memory subset. Study-level points and caveats: Sampling was confined to blood; repertoires within tissues likely differ. When naive CD4 clonotypes were compared across several donors, around 5% were shared.

The specimen was naive CD4+ T cells from PBMCs. Subset in this sample: CD45RA+ positively selected. The chain combines TRBV29-1 with TRBJ2-7; D may be TRBD1 (6 bases). This sequence originates from a man aged 18 to 29 in good health. Some clones in this sample may be carry-over from other donors' samples. This chain's CDR3 is CSVTGPRYEQYF. CDR3 in DNA: TGCAGCGTGACAGGTCCTCGATACGAGCAGTACTTC.